The entry below describes one T cell receptor beta chain. This entry is derived from a study of blood T cell repertoires in COVID-19. Original processing notes: Reference gene primer amplification in the assay estimated nucleated cell counts. Libraries were prepared by immunoSEQ multiplex PCR; TCRdb keeps only in-frame clonotypes and omits some of them. The V and J calls and clone size come from that table; D and trimming were worked out from the DNA. The sample lists about 220,000 clones; just over 85% were seen once. CDR1 and CDR2 from the germline V gene are SGDLS and YYNGEE. This CDR3 is built from 16 residues. Losses at the gene ends were 0 bases for V and 8 bases for J; bases not matched to a gene: 7.

The chain employs TRBV9 and TRBJ1-6, with 8 bases aligning to TRBD1. The clonotype was recovered from a woman aged 50 to 60 with acute COVID-19. Sequences were obtained from PBMCs or T cells enriched from blood (not recorded which). In DNA form, the CDR3 reads TGTGCCAGCAGCGTAGAAGAGGACAGGGAGGATTCACCCCTCCACTTT. Encoded protein: CASSVEEDREDSPLHF.